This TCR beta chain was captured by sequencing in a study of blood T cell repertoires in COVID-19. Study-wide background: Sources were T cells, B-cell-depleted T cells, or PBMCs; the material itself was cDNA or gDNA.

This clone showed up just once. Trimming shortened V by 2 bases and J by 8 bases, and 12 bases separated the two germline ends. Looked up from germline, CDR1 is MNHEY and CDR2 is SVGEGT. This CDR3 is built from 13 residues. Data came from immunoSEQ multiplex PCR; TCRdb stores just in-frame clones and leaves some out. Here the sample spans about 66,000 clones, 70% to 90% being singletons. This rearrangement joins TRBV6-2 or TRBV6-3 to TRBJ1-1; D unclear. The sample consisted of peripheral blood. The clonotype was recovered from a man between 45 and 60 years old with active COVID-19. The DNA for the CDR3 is TGTGCCAGCAGTTACACCGGGTCGTCCGAAGCTTTCTTT. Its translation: CASSYTGSSEAFF.